This T cell receptor (beta chain) was identified during a study of regulatory T cells in long-lasting Graves disease. Whole-study findings and limits: Sampling was limited to peripheral blood rather than thyroid tissue. Patients with persistent disease showed a bias toward TRBV28, TRBJ1-2 and TRBJ2-5. TCR diversity in persistent Graves' patients was below that of newly diagnosed ones.

This CDR3 contains 15 residues. V gave up 7 bases and J gave up 2 bases; unmatched junction bases: 10. CDR1 and CDR2 (germline): PRHDT, FYEKMQ (reference sequence). Construction of TCR beta libraries relied on iRepertoire HTBI primers and on Arm-PCR targeting CDR3 regions. TCRdb re-derived calls from the multiplex PCR reads in MiXCR, one entry per CDR3 protein. The data contain under 400,000 distinct CDR3 sequences, over 15% of them seen just once; the ten biggest clones take up less than 35%. Time point given: newly diagnosed GD, antithyroid drugs for less than 3 months. PBMCs were the source of the RNA used for TCR sequencing. As regards this clonotype: Its matching antigen is unknown.

The data were also submitted as part of a second study, on T cells in Graves' hyperthyroidism and ophthalmopathy. That work states: Appearing also in blood were most of the thyroid clonotypes expanded above 0.001.

The rearrangement joins TRBV13 to TRBJ1-1, with 7 positions matching TRBD1. This specimen was peripheral blood mononuclear cells (PBMCs), taken at new diagnosis, from a patient treated with antithyroid drugs. This clonotype was sampled from a man between 40 and 49 years old with Graves disease. The CDR3 region has the DNA TGTGCCAGCACCCCTAACAGGGGTCGAAACACTGAAGCTTTCTTT. Translation gives CASTPNRGRNTEAFF.